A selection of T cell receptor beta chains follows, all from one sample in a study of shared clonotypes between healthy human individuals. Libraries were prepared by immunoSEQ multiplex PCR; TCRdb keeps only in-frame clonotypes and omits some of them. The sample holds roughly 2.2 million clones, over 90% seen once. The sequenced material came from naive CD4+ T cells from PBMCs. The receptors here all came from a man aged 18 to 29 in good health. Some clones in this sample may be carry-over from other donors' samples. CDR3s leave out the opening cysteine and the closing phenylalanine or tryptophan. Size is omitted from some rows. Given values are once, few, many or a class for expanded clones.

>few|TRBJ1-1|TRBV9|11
ASSVVRGGEAF
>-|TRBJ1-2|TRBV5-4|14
ASSLGIPSPSYGYT
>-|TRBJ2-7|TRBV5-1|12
ASSLDPSSYEQY
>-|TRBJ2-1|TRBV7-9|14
ASSQKGLAASNEQF
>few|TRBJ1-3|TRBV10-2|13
ASTYHGGSGNTIY
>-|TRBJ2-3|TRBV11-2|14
ASSLLAPMSTDTQY
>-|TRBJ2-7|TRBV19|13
ASSIDGRETYEQY
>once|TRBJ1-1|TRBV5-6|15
ASSFFGQAPGFTEAF
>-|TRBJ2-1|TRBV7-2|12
ASSDDYLYNEQF
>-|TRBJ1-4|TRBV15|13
ATSSRTATNEKLF
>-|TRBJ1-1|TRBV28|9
ASLGVNEAF
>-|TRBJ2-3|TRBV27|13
ASRFSGRVGDTQY
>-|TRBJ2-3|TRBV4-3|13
ASSQGGGRTDTQY
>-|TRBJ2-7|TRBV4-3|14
ASSQVGGRRTYEQY
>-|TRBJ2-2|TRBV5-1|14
ASSPRTSGHAGELF
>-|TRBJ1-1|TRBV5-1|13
ASSEGFSGKTEAF
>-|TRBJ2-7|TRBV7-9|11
ASSLGGVQGQY
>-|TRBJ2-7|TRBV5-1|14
ASSLVTSGVSYEQY
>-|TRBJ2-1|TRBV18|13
ASSPRTGGYNEQF
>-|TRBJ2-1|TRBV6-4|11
ASSDSYRDEQF
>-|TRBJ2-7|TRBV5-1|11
ASSSQPAYEQY
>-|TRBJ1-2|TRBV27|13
ASSLSGRGAPGYT
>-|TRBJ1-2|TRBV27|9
ATQGGNGYT
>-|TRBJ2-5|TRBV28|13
ASSPPDRGWQTQY
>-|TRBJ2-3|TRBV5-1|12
ASTLRAYSDTQY
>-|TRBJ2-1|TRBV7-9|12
ASSLTGSYNEQF
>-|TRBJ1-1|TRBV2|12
ASSGTGWGTEAF
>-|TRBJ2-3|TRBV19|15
ASSKWTGGTRTDTQY
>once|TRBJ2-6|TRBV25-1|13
ASSPGGSGANVLT
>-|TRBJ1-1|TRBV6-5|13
ASSSGQLKNTEAF
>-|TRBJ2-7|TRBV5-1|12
ASSPGTGLGEQY
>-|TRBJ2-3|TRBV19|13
ASSMQGVGGDTQY
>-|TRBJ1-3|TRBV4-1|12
ASSQDNSRNTIY
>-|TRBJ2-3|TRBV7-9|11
ASSSAGTDTQY
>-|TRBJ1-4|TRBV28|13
ASSLGGARDGKLF
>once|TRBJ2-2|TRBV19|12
ATNRVPEVRELF
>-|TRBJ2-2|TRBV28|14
ASSDVLGVGTGELF
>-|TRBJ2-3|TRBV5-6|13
ASSLYQGLTDTQY
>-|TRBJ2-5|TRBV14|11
ASSQERDGTQY
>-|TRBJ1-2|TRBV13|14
ASSPTTGTVRYGYT
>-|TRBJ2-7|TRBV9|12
ASSVEAGAYEQY
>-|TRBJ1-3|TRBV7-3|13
ASSLGGTWGNTIY